The next 20 T cell receptor beta chains were all read from a single sample in a study of tumor-infiltrating lymphocytes in localized non-small cell lung cancer. The method was immunoSEQ multiplex PCR; TCRdb's version includes in-frame clones alone and lacks a portion of them. The data contain 14,000 to 15,000 clones, roughly 80% of them singletons. Sequencing input: lung tumor tissue. These receptors originate from a human donor with non-small cell lung cancer.

This chain uses TRBV6-5 with TRBJ2-5; D possibly matches TRBD1 or TRBD2 (5 bases each). This CDR3 spans 13 amino acids. Germline CDR1 and CDR2: MNHEY and SVGAGI. The germline V and J ends were trimmed by 5 bases and 4 bases, with 11 bases remaining between them. CDR3 sequence: CASSPGTRETQYF. The CDR3 DNA reads TGTGCCAGCAGTCCCGGGACCCGAGAGACCCAGTACTTC.

The V call is TRBV7-2, the J call TRBJ1-5; 7 positions match TRBD1. The germline V gene has CDR1 SGHTA and CDR2 FQGNSA. The CDR3 runs to 14 residues. With V trimmed by 6 bases and J by 5 bases, 7 bases remained unmatched. The CDR3 loop is CASSGTAGDQPQHF. CDR3 DNA sequence: TGTGCCAGCAGTGGGACAGCTGGGGATCAGCCCCAGCATTTT.

The V and J genes are TRBV9 and TRBJ2-1, with 11 bases aligning to TRBD2. J gave up 16 bases and V 0 bases, and 9 bases lay outside the gene matches. The CDR3 totals 14 residues. Germline V gene lookup returns CDR1 SGDLS and CDR2 YYNGEE. The CDR3 DNA is TGTGCCAGCAGCGTAGCCCCCCTAGCGGGAGGTATTTTCTTC. Amino acids: CASSVAPLAGGIFF. Complete variable domain (other parts from reference TRBV9 and TRBJ2-1): DSGVTQTPKHLITATGQRVTLRCSPRSGDLSVYWYQQSLDQGLQFLIQYYNGEERAKGNILERFSAQQFPDLHSELNLSSLELGDSALYFCASSVAPLAGGIFFGPGTRLTVL.

V gene TRBV7-8 combines with J gene TRBJ2-7; D is unresolved. With 1 base removed from V and 0 bases from J, the gap between germline ends came to 10 bases. Germline CDR1 reads SGHVS; CDR2 reads FQNEAQ. The CDR3 runs 15 residues. This chain's CDR3 is CASSLEALSSYEQYF. The CDR3 DNA sequence: TGTGCCAGCAGCTTAGAGGCTCTTAGCTCCTACGAGCAGTACTTC.

This clone appeared a single time. The chain links TRBV9 to TRBJ2-1, with 7 nucleotides matching TRBD1. V shed 4 bases and J 5 bases; nucleotides not matched to a gene: 6. CDR3 length: 14 residues. Germline V gene data show CDR1 as SGDLS and CDR2 as YYNGEE. The CDR3 spells CASSTGTVNNEQFF. The CDR3, as DNA: TGTGCCAGCAGCACCGGGACAGTGAACAATGAGCAGTTCTTC.

The chain combines TRBV12-5 with TRBJ2-7; D perhaps matches TRBD2 (6 bases). The CDR3 consists of 14 residues. The V end lost 3 bases, the J end lost 4 bases, and 13 bases lay between the germline ends. CDR1 and CDR2 from the germline V gene are LGHNT and FRNRAP. For the CDR3, the DNA is TGTGCTAGTGGTTTAGATCCAGGGAGGTACGAGCAGTACTTC. It codes for CASGLDPGRYEQYF.

The chain links TRBV6-5 to TRBJ2-2, with TRBD1 as a possible D gene (5 bases). Germline lookup yields CDR1 MNHEY and CDR2 SVGAGI. This CDR3 has 15 amino acids. Between the trimmed V and J ends, which lost 1 base and 1 base, there was a span of 7 bases. CDR3 protein: CASSYWQGNTGELFF. CDR3 DNA: TGTGCCAGCAGTTACTGGCAGGGGAACACCGGGGAGCTGTTTTTT.

The chain couples TRBV6-6 to TRBJ1-4, with D hard to call. Between the trimmed V and J ends, which lost 5 bases and 5 bases, there was a span of 3 bases. This CDR3 spans 11 amino acids. The germline CDR1 and CDR2 sequences are MNHNY and SVGAGI (reference sequence). CDR3 sequence: CASSVNEKLFF. The CDR3 DNA is TGTGCCAGCAGTGTGAATGAAAAACTGTTTTTT.

This chain links TRBV7-9 with TRBJ2-3; no definite D call. Trimming stripped 3 bases from V and 6 bases from J, with 13 bases between. CDR1 and CDR2 from the germline V gene are SEHNR and FQNEAQ (reference sequence). There are 14 residues in the CDR3. The CDR3 bases are TGTGCCAGCAGCTTTAACACAAATGTCGATACGCAGTATTTT. Its protein is CASSFNTNVDTQYF.

The genes are TRBV9 and TRBJ1-2; the match to TRBD1 covers 8 bases. This CDR3 has 15 residues. The V gene's germline CDR1 is SGDLS and CDR2 YYNGEE. J was trimmed by 1 base and V by 3 bases; bases with no gene match: 5. The CDR3 DNA is TGTGCCAGCAGCGCCCGGACAGGGATTAACTATGGCTACACCTTC. Translated: CASSARTGINYGYTF.

The rearrangement links TRBV11-1 to TRBJ2-1, with D possibly being TRBD1 (6 bases). Germline-derived CDR1 and CDR2 are SGHAT and FQDESV (reference sequence). This CDR3 has 14 amino acids. Trimming stripped 6 bases from V and 5 bases from J, with 14 bases between. The CDR3 DNA follows: TGTGCCAGCAGTCCGGGACAAGGAAACAATGAGCAGTTCTTC. It yields the protein CASSPGQGNNEQFF.

This sequence joins TRBV5-6 and TRBJ2-2; 11 nucleotides align to TRBD2. J gave up 3 bases and V 2 bases, and 6 bases lay outside the gene matches. The CDR3 runs 17 residues. Per germline, CDR1 SGHDT and CDR2 YYEEEE. The CDR3 region is CASSFLAGGVYTGELFF. The CDR3 nucleotides read TGTGCCAGCAGCTTTCTAGCGGGAGGTGTGTACACCGGGGAGCTGTTTTTT.

The chain has TRBV9 and TRBJ2-5, with D possibly matching TRBD1 (6 bases). CDR3 length: 14 amino acids. Germline lookup yields CDR1 SGDLS and CDR2 YYNGEE. V lost 4 bases and J 5 bases, leaving 15 bases between the germline ends. CDR3 sequence reads: CASSSPRGPETQYF. CDR3 DNA sequence: TGTGCCAGCAGCTCCCCCAGGGGTCCGGAGACCCAGTACTTC.

V gene TRBV19 combines with J gene TRBJ2-1, with D perhaps TRBD2 (6 bases). Germline CDR1 and CDR2: LNHDA and SQIVND (reference sequence). Trimming took 4 bases from V and 4 from J, leaving 17 bases between them. This CDR3 spans 16 amino acids. The CDR3 here is CASSTTGAGRYNEQFF. Here the CDR3 DNA reads TGTGCCAGTAGTACTACCGGTGCAGGGAGGTACAATGAGCAGTTCTTC.

V and J are TRBV5-6 and TRBJ2-1, with a tentative D call TRBD1 (6 bases). Trimming took off 6 bases at V and 4 bases at J, with 8 bases between the two ends. The germline V gene encodes CDR1 SGHDT and CDR2 YYEEEE. The CDR3 consists of 12 residues. For the CDR3, the DNA is TGTGCCAGCATGAGGGGGTACAATGAGCAGTTCTTC. Its protein is CASMRGYNEQFF.

The CDR3 spells CASSLVPNQPQHF. The CDR3 coding sequence is TGCGCCAGCAGCTTGGTCCCTAATCAGCCCCAGCATTTT. V is TRBV5-1 and J is TRBJ1-5; no definite D call. Trimming removed 0 bases from V and 4 bases from J, with 5 bases in between. The CDR3 contains 13 residues. Germline V gene data show CDR1 as SGHRS and CDR2 as YFSETQ.

This clone was observed once. The J gene is TRBJ2-7, the V gene TRBV9; D call uncertain. This CDR3 has 11 amino acids. Germline V CDR1 and CDR2: SGDLS, YYNGEE. Trimming took off 4 bases at V and 5 bases at J, with 7 bases between the two ends. In nucleotides, the CDR3 is TGTGCCAGCAGCCCAAGGGACGAGCAGTACTTC. This translates into CASSPRDEQYF.

This chain uses TRBV19 with TRBJ2-1; 8 bases are a match to TRBD2. The germline V gene has CDR1 LNHDA and CDR2 SQIVND (reference sequence). Unmatched junction bases numbered 14, after V lost 5 bases and J lost 11 bases. The CDR3 is made up of 15 amino acids. This CDR3 is CASSSSGHGGEQQFF. CDR3 in DNA: TGTGCCAGTAGTTCCTCGGGACACGGGGGGGAACAGCAGTTCTTC.

This rearrangement joins TRBV6-1 to TRBJ1-2, with D possibly being TRBD1 (6 bases). This CDR3 is built from 13 residues. Germline V gives CDR1 MNHNS, CDR2 SASEGT. Trimming took off 4 bases at V and 7 bases at J, with 13 bases between the two ends. Here the CDR3 reads CASSVAGAGGYTF. CDR3 sequence (DNA): TGTGCCAGCAGTGTAGCAGGGGCTGGTGGCTACACCTTC.

In nucleotides, the CDR3 is TGCAGCGTTGCATGGGGCAGGGACGATCAGCCCCAGCATTTT. Protein product: CSVAWGRDDQPQHF. The chain has TRBV29-1 and TRBJ1-5; D may be TRBD1 (5 bases). The CDR3 is 14 residues long. With 4 bases removed from V and 5 bases from J, the gap between germline ends came to 15 bases. Germline lookup yields CDR1 SQVTM and CDR2 ANQGSEA.